This T cell receptor (beta chain) originates from a study of cytomegalovirus exposure and HLA in healthy donors. The study's findings and limits: Certain sequence variants were highly shared and formed a cluster, and this cluster was likely a sequencing artifact. A later analysis showed TCR association rates differing by HLA locus, peaking at DRB1 and lowest at HLA-C. In a later analysis, V- and J-gene trimming of beta chains associated with a DCLRE1C missense variant, replicated independently. Common viral pathogens (according to a later analysis) appeared linked to several of the most significant clusters.

CDR3 length equals 15 residues. Germline CDR1 reads MNHEY; CDR2 reads SVGAGI. V was trimmed by 2 bases and J by 0 bases, leaving 8 bases between them. Primers for the PCR totalled 60 Vbeta and 13 Jbeta. Assay: immunoSEQ multiplex PCR; the TCRdb copy retains only in-frame clones and omits some. The table includes 150,000 to 200,000 clones, about 87% detected once. In regard to this clone: The antigen is unknown.

The gene calls are TRBV6-5 and TRBJ2-1; the D is unclear. Sequencing was carried out using PBMCs. The origin of this receptor is a young woman in good health and CMV-seronegative. CDR3 in DNA: TGTGCCAGCAGTTACGCGGAAAGCTCCTACAATGAGCAGTTCTTC. Amino acids: CASSYAESSYNEQFF.